The next 10 T cell receptor beta chains were all read from a single sample in a study of T cell responses to AZD1222 COVID-19 vaccine. The table came from immunoSEQ multiplex PCR; TCRdb's copy has only in-frame clones and leaves some out. Of 100,000 to 130,000 clones in the sample, 89% are singletons; the top ten hold roughly 6.5%. The sample was peripheral blood, taken on day 0 of AZD1222 vaccination. Every receptor here comes from an adult in good health.

The chain combines TRBV7-3 with TRBJ2-1; 10 bases map to TRBD2. Trimming cost V 2 bases and J 7 bases; bases outside gene matches: 8. Germline loops: CDR1 SGHTA, CDR2 FQGTGA. The CDR3 is 16 amino acids. CDR3 nucleotides: TGTGCCAGCAGCTTAGGCCGGAGCGGGAGGGCTAATGAGCAGTTCTTC. Amino acid sequence: CASSLGRSGRANEQFF.

The sample holds one count of this clone. The chain joins TRBV27 to TRBJ1-2; weak D call: TRBD1 (5 bases). CDR3 length: 12 residues. Per the germline V gene, CDR1 is MNHEY and CDR2 is SMNVEV (reference sequence). V lost 8 bases to trimming and J lost 4 bases, with 11 bases between them. The DNA for the CDR3 is TGTGCCAGCTCCGCTCAGGGCTATGGCTACACCTTC. Protein sequence: CASSAQGYGYTF.

The chain employs TRBV27 and TRBJ1-4, with a tentative D call TRBD1 (6 bases). Between the trimmed V and J ends, which lost 5 bases and 3 bases, there was a span of 16 bases. The germline V gene encodes CDR1 MNHEY and CDR2 SMNVEV (reference sequence). The CDR3 contains 16 residues. The CDR3 bases are TGTGCCAGCAGTACCCAGGGGTTGAGGGCTAATGAAAAACTGTTTTTT. Amino acid sequence: CASSTQGLRANEKLFF.

This chain links TRBV27 with TRBJ1-2, with 8 positions matching TRBD1. V dropped 6 bases and J dropped 7; count of bases not matched to a gene: 19. The germline V gene has CDR1 MNHEY and CDR2 SMNVEV (reference sequence). The CDR3 length is 17 residues. Here the CDR3 reads CASSRGSGTGLWGGYTF. In DNA, the CDR3 is TGTGCCAGCAGCCGTGGATCCGGGACAGGCTTATGGGGTGGCTACACCTTC.

In this sample, this clone turned up once. The chain employs TRBV25-1 and TRBJ1-6; D gene ambiguous. The V gene's germline CDR1 is MGHDK and CDR2 SYGVNS. Trimming removed 4 bases at V and 5 bases at J, with 9 bases between. The CDR3 is made up of 14 amino acids. CDR3 nucleotides: TGTGCCAGCAGTGGGGAGGCTAATAATTCACCCCTCCACTTT. Translated, it gives CASSGEANNSPLHF.

The genes are TRBV24-1 and TRBJ1-5, with D hard to call. This CDR3 is built from 15 residues. In germline, CDR1 is KGHDR, CDR2 SFDVKD. V lost 2 bases and J 3 bases, leaving 10 bases between the germline ends. The CDR3 DNA follows: TGTGCCACCAGTGATTCCACACCCGACAATCAGCCCCAGCATTTT. It yields the protein CATSDSTPDNQPQHF.

CDR3 DNA: TGTGCCAGCTCACCGAGGACGGAGAAGACCGGGGAGCTGTTTTTT. Translation gives CASSPRTEKTGELFF. The rearrangement links TRBV18 to TRBJ2-2, with D unresolved. The CDR3 consists of 15 residues. Trimming cost V 3 bases and J 5 bases, with 13 bases left between them. CDR1 and CDR2 from the germline V gene are KGHSH and LQKENI.

The CDR3 loop reads CASSRTREVLETQYF. The CDR3 coding sequence is TGTGCCAGCAGCCGTACGCGGGAGGTGCTAGAGACCCAGTACTTC. The rearrangement links TRBV3-1 (or the pseudogene TRBV3-2) to TRBJ2-5, with 8 bases that match TRBD2. CDR1 LGHDT and CDR2 YNNKEL come from the germline V gene (reference sequence). J gave up 4 bases and V 4 bases, and 8 bases lay outside the gene matches. This CDR3 has 15 amino acids.

The chain recombines TRBV19 with TRBJ2-2; D unresolved. The CDR3 has 15 residues. The V end lost 0 bases, the J end lost 4 bases, and 9 bases lay between the germline ends. The germline CDR1 and CDR2 sequences are LNHDA and SQIVND (reference sequence). CDR3 bases: TGTGCCAGTAGTATAGAACCCGGCCCCACCGGGGAGCTGTTTTTT. Encoded protein: CASSIEPGPTGELFF.

The gene calls are TRBV25-1 and TRBJ1-5; no definite D call. The CDR3 spans 15 residues. V was trimmed by 4 bases and J by 0 bases, leaving 10 bases between them. Per the germline V gene, CDR1 is MGHDK and CDR2 is SYGVNS. The chain's CDR3 is CASSAASGSNQPQHF. The CDR3 coding sequence is TGTGCCAGCAGTGCCGCCTCAGGTAGCAATCAGCCCCAGCATTTT.